The 20 T cell receptor beta chains given below trace back to one sample, sequenced in a study of regulatory T cells in long-lasting Graves disease. Building of the TCR beta libraries involved iRepertoire HTBI primers and Arm-PCR of CDR3 regions. TCRdb re-called the multiplex PCR reads through MiXCR, storing one row per CDR3 protein. The repertoire consists of roughly 430,000 distinct CDR3 sequences, with over 20% occurring once and the leading ten covering roughly 13%. Specified time point: persistent/refractory GD, antithyroid drugs over 5 years with positive TRAb. RNA extracted from PBMCs served as the sequencing template. Sequences were derived from peripheral blood mononuclear cells (PBMCs), sampled when the disease was refractory, from a patient treated with antithyroid drugs. The receptors were sampled from a female donor with Graves disease.

The chain is built from TRBV5-8 and TRBJ2-1; D is possibly TRBD2 (5 bases). The CDR3 is 14 residues long. The germline gives CDR1 SGHTS, CDR2 YDEGEE. V was pared by 1 base and J by 5 bases, with 10 bases between. The CDR3 bases are TGTGCCAGCAGCTTGACTAGGTTTGACAATGAGCAGTTCTTC. As protein: CASSLTRFDNEQFF.

This clonotype was picked up many times. This chain links TRBV6-5 with TRBJ1-1; D might be TRBD1 (6 bases). The CDR3 runs to 15 residues. Germline V gene sequence: CDR1 MNHEY, CDR2 SVGAGI. Trimming cost V 0 bases and J 3 bases, with 11 bases left between them. The CDR3 is CASSYSKRGDTEAFF. CDR3 DNA: TGTGCCAGCAGTTACTCCAAAAGGGGGGACACTGAAGCTTTCTTT.

This clonotype has more than one count but fewer than ten. The V and J genes are TRBV3-1 and TRBJ2-2; D perhaps matches TRBD1 (7 bases). This CDR3 has 17 amino acids. Germline V gene data show CDR1 as LGHDT and CDR2 as YNNKEL (reference sequence). V was clipped by 0 bases and J by 0 bases, with 11 bases between them. For the CDR3, the DNA is TGTGCCAGCAGCCAAGATGCGGGGACAGCGAACACCGGGGAGCTGTTTTTT. Translated: CASSQDAGTANTGELFF.

V gene TRBV28 combines with J gene TRBJ2-1; TRBD2 is a possible D gene (6 bases). Germline lookup yields CDR1 MDHEN and CDR2 SYDVKM. With 4 bases removed from V and 8 bases from J, the gap between germline ends came to 21 bases. The CDR3 spans 16 residues. The CDR3 loop is CASSSLAVPRADEQFF. CDR3 DNA sequence: TGTGCCAGCAGTTCCTTAGCGGTACCAAGGGCCGATGAGCAGTTCTTC. The full variable domain, in which reference TRBV28 and TRBJ2-1 provide the parts outside the CDR3, is DVKVTQSSRYLVKRTGEKVFLECVQDMDHENMFWYRQDPGLGLRLIYFSYDVKMKEKGDIPEGYSVSREKKERFSLILESASTNQTSMYLCASSSLAVPRADEQFFGPGTRLTVL.

Many counts were recorded for this clonotype. This sequence joins TRBV11-2 and TRBJ2-7, with 7 positions matching TRBD2. J gave up 2 bases and V 6 bases, and 13 bases lay outside the gene matches. The CDR3 runs to 16 residues. Germline V gene data show CDR1 as SGHAT and CDR2 as FQNNGV. The CDR3 nucleotides read TGTGCCAGCAGGTCGGAGTTGTCTAGCGGTACCTACGAGCAGTACTTC. Encoded protein: CASRSELSSGTYEQYF.

As for this clonotype: The CDR3 end shows no conserved phenylalanine or tryptophan, and so a read error is likely. The chain employs TRBV20-1 and TRBJ1-5; possible D gene TRBD1, 6 bases. CDR1 and CDR2 from the germline V gene are DFQATT and SNEGSKA (reference sequence). V lost 5 bases and J lost 5, with 10 bases in between. The CDR3 contains 12 residues. In nucleotides, the CDR3 is TGCAGTGCTCTAGGGGGGGATCAGCCCCAGCATCTT. As protein: CSALGGDQPQHL.

This clonotype was picked up many times. The CDR3 sequence is CSASTGTRQETQYF. As DNA, the CDR3 is TGCAGTGCGAGTACCGGGACTAGACAAGAGACCCAGTACTTC. The genes are TRBV20-1 and TRBJ2-5, with TRBD2 identical over 8 bases. Germline V CDR1 and CDR2: DFQATT, SNEGSKA (reference sequence). V lost 6 bases to trimming and J lost 2 bases; unmatched junction nucleotides: 8. This CDR3 comprises 14 residues.

Worth noting for this clonotype: A read error is possible here, since a much larger clone lies one base away. The chain links TRBV2 to TRBJ2-7; 10 nucleotides line up with TRBD2. CDR3 length equals 14 residues. Unmatched junction bases numbered 12, after V lost 11 bases and J lost 5 bases. Looked up from germline, CDR1 is SNHLY and CDR2 is FYNNEI. CDR3 protein: CAEGGSGRMHEQYF. The CDR3 coding sequence is TGTGCCGAGGGGGGTAGCGGGAGGATGCACGAGCAGTACTTC.

Worth noting for this clonotype: A read error may be the cause here, since a much bigger clone is one base away. The CDR3 does not close with the conserved phenylalanine or tryptophan, likely indicating a read error. The rearrangement uses TRBV5-1 and TRBJ1-1; D not certain. Germline assignment: CDR1 SGHRS and CDR2 YFSETQ. The CDR3 has 14 amino acids. V dropped 5 bases and J dropped 4 bases, with 15 bases sitting between them. The CDR3 region has the DNA TGCGCCAGCAGGCGGGGAGAGCGGGGCACTGAAGCTTTCCTT. Residues: CASRRGERGTEAFL.

This clonotype was detected once. CDR3 sequence (DNA): TGCGCCAGCAGCCAAGTGAACAGGGCGGCTCAGCCCCAGCATTTT. It specifies CASSQVNRAAQPQHF. The gene calls are TRBV4-1 and TRBJ1-5; a possible D gene is TRBD1 (6 bases). V lost 1 base to trimming and J lost 6 bases, with 13 bases between them. Germline-derived CDR1 and CDR2 are MGHRA and YSYEKL. The CDR3 contains 15 residues.

The V and J genes are TRBV27 and TRBJ2-3; D not certain. CDR3 length: 15 residues. Germline-derived CDR1 and CDR2 are MNHEY and SMNVEV (reference sequence). The V end was cut by 2 bases, the J end by 0 bases, with 9 bases between. Written as DNA, the CDR3 is TGTGCCAGCAGTTTAAGGGCACTGAGCACAGATACGCAGTATTTT. Encoded protein: CASSLRALSTDTQYF.

This clonotype has ten or more counts. The V and J genes are TRBV2 and TRBJ1-2, with TRBD1 as a possible D gene (6 bases). Germline V gene data show CDR1 as SNHLY and CDR2 as FYNNEI. Trimming took 7 bases from V and 8 from J, leaving 17 bases between them. This CDR3 spans 13 amino acids. CDR3 sequence: CASKYGRGLGYTF. The CDR3 nucleotides are TGTGCCAGCAAGTATGGCAGGGGTTTGGGCTACACCTTC.

The genes are TRBV30 and TRBJ2-5; unclear D gene. Germline V CDR1 and CDR2: GTSNPN, SVGIG (reference sequence). This CDR3 is built from 14 residues. The ends were cut back, 4 bases at V and 1 base at J, with 13 bases in the middle. The CDR3 nucleotides are TGTGCCTGGATGAGAACGGAAGTCCAAGAGACCCAGTACTTC. It specifies CAWMRTEVQETQYF.

This clonotype was detected many times. The V call is TRBV20-1, the J call TRBJ2-5; no reliable D call. The ends were cut back, 3 bases at V and 9 bases at J, with 11 bases in the middle. Germline CDR1 reads DFQATT; CDR2 reads SNEGSKA (reference sequence). The CDR3 loop spans 11 amino acids. The CDR3 reads CSASSSLAQYF. As DNA, the CDR3 is TGCAGTGCTAGTTCGAGTCTGGCCCAGTACTTC.

This clonotype has a count of ten or more. The V call is TRBV6-1, the J call TRBJ1-2; the match to TRBD1 covers 9 bases. With V trimmed by 0 bases and J by 8 bases, 4 bases remained unmatched. The CDR3 extends over 14 amino acids. Per germline, CDR1 MNHNS and CDR2 SASEGT. CDR3 nucleotides: TGTGCCAGCAGTGAAGCAGTAACAGGGGGCGGCTACACCTTC. It encodes CASSEAVTGGGYTF.

This clonotype occurred many times. V gene TRBV7-9 combines with J gene TRBJ2-5, with D possibly matching TRBD2 (5 bases). V was shortened by 5 bases and J by 5 bases, with 21 bases between the two germline ends. This CDR3 comprises 16 residues. CDR1 is SEHNR, CDR2 FQNEAQ, per germline (reference sequence). The chain's CDR3 is CASSLNAGTLPETQYF. In nucleotides, the CDR3 is TGTGCCAGCAGCCTAAACGCGGGTACCCTCCCGGAGACCCAGTACTTC.

This clonotype was picked up many times. This chain joins TRBV2 and TRBJ1-5, with D maybe TRBD1 (5 bases). Germline V lookup: CDR1 SNHLY, CDR2 FYNNEI. The CDR3 has 16 residues. V was clipped by 6 bases and J by 2 bases, with 17 bases between them. Here the CDR3 DNA reads TGTGCCAGCAGGGGCTTTGGGGGAATTGGCAATCAGCCCCAGCATTTT. Protein: CASRGFGGIGNQPQHF. The full variable domain, rest sourced from reference TRBV2 and TRBJ1-5, is EPEVTQTPSHQVTQMGQEVILRCVPISNHLYFYWYRQILGQKVEFLVSFYNNEISEKSEIFDDQFSVERPDGSNFTLKIRSTKLEDSAMYFCASRGFGGIGNQPQHFGDGTRLSIL.

This clonotype showed up many times. The gene calls are TRBV12-3 or TRBV12-4 and TRBJ1-2, with no clear D. The CDR3 length is 15 residues. V was clipped by 7 bases and J by 3 bases, with 18 bases between them. The CDR3 region has the DNA TGTGCCAGCACCCCGAGAGGGAAGTCCTACTATGGCTACACCTTC. Its protein is CASTPRGKSYYGYTF.

This clonotype was recorded a few times. The chain carries TRBV14 and TRBJ2-7; D unclear. The V gene's germline CDR1 is SGHDN and CDR2 FVKESK. The CDR3 totals 15 residues. The V and J ends lost 6 bases and 5 bases respectively, with 20 bases between them. CDR3 amino acids: CASSLNSLIWDEQYF. The CDR3 bases are TGTGCCAGCAGTCTAAACTCCCTCATTTGGGACGAGCAGTACTTC.

The CDR3 bases are TGTGCCAGCAGTTTACTGGGACAGGGGGCTTGGGAGCAGTACTTC. It codes for CASSLLGQGAWEQYF. J is TRBJ2-7 and V is TRBV28, with 12 bases identical to TRBD1. The CDR3 covers 15 residues. Trimming took 2 bases from V and 7 from J; bases not matched to a gene: 6. Per germline, CDR1 MDHEN and CDR2 SYDVKM.